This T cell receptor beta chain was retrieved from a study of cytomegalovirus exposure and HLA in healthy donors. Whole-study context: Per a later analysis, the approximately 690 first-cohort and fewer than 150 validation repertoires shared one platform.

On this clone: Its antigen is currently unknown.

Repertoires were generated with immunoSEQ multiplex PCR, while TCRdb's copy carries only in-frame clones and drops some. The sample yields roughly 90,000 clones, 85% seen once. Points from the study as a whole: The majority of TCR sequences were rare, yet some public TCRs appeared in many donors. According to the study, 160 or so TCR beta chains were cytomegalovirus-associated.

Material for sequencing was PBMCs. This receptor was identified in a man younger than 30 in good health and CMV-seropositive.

CDR3 sequence reads: CASSPMEQGHTEAFF. The CDR3 nucleotides are TGTGCCAGCTCACCAATGGAACAGGGGCACACTGAAGCTTTCTTT. The chain has TRBV18 and TRBJ1-1; 7 bases are shared with TRBD1. CDR3 size: 15 residues. The V and J ends lost 2 bases and 3 bases, in that order; junction bases with no gene match: 6. From germline, CDR1 is KGHSH and CDR2 LQKENI.